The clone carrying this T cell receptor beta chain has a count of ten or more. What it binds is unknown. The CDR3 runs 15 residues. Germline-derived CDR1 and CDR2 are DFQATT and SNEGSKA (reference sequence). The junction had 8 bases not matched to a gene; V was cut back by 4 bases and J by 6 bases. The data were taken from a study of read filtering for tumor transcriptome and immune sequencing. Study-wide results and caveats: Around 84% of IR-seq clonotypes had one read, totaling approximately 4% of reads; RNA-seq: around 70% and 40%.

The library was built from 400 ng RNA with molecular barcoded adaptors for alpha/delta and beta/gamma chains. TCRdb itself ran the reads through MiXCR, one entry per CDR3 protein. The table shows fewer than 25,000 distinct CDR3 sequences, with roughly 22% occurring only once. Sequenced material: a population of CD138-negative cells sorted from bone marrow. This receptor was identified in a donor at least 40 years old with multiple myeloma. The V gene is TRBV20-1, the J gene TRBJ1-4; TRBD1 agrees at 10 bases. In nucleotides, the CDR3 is TGCAGTGCTATATCGACCGGGACAGGGGATGAAAAACTGTTTTTT. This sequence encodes CSAISTGTGDEKLFF.